This is a list of T cell receptor beta chains from one sample in a study of regulatory T cells in long-lasting Graves disease. From the multiplex PCR reads, TCRdb called clonotypes with MiXCR, one entry per CDR3 protein. This sample carries roughly 490,000 distinct CDR3 sequences, approximately 23% of them seen once, and the ten largest clones take less than 15%. The sample consisted of peripheral blood mononuclear cells (PBMCs), taken when the disease was refractory, from a patient treated with antithyroid drugs. The source is a female donor with Graves disease. CDR3s include the opening cysteine and the closing phenylalanine or tryptophan. A D gene is named only where the DNA matches it firmly. Clone size, where shown, is once, few, many, or a class for clones that have expanded.

V,D,J,size,DNA,CDR3
TRBV7-2,NA,TRBJ1-2,few,TGTGCCAGCAGCCGGGGGGACTCGAACGGCTACACCTTC,CASSRGDSNGYTF
TRBV7-9,NA,TRBJ1-1,NA,TGTGCCAGCAGCTTAGCAAGACCTTTGAACACTGAAGCCTTCTTT,CASSLARPLNTEAFF
TRBV6-1,NA,TRBJ2-7,NA,TGTGCCAGCAGTGCGCGGGGGCTTTACGAGCAGTACTTC,CASSARGLYEQYF
TRBV28,NA,TRBJ1-4,many,TGTGCCAGCACCAAAGGGGGTCGGGGTGACGAAAAACTGTTTTTT,CASTKGGRGDEKLFF
TRBV12-3/TRBV12-4,NA,TRBJ1-3,many,TGTGCCAGCAGTCTCGGACGGAGCTTCTCTGGAAACACCATATATTTT,CASSLGRSFSGNTIYF
TRBV20-1,NA,TRBJ2-5,few,TGCAGTGTTAGTGGGGGGTGGAAAGAGACCCAGTACTTC,CSVSGGWKETQYF
TRBV20-1,TRBD1,TRBJ2-5,many,TGCAGTGCTAGATGGCAGGGGGTTCAAGAGACCCAGTACTTC,CSARWQGVQETQYF
TRBV12-3/TRBV12-4,TRBD2,TRBJ2-1,NA,TGTGCCAGCAGTTTCGCGGGAGGGGGGCACAATGAGCAGTTCTTC,CASSFAGGGHNEQFF
TRBV14,TRBD1,TRBJ1-1,NA,TGTGCCAGCAGCCAAGTGGGACAGTTGAACACTGAAGCTTTCTTT,CASSQVGQLNTEAFF
TRBV12-3/TRBV12-4,NA,TRBJ1-3,many,TGTGCCAGCAGTGTACCGGCCTCTGGAAACACCATATATTTT,CASSVPASGNTIYF
TRBV6-2/TRBV6-3,TRBD1,TRBJ1-1,many,TGTGCCAGCAGTTACCGCGGGACAGGGGGCACTGAAGCTTTCTTT,CASSYRGTGGTEAFF
TRBV28,TRBD1,TRBJ1-5,NA,TGTGCCAGCACAGGGGGTGGCGGCGGGCAGCCCCAGCATTTT,CASTGGGGGQPQHF
TRBV6-2/TRBV6-3,NA,TRBJ2-5,NA,TGTGCCAGCAGTCCGCTAATTCCTCAGGAGACCCAGTACTTC,CASSPLIPQETQYF
TRBV29-1,NA,TRBJ1-1,many,TGCAGCGTTAAACGAGCGAGTGGGGACGCTGAAGCTTTCTTT,CSVKRASGDAEAFF
TRBV28,TRBD1,TRBJ1-2,many,TGTGCCAGCAGTATGTGGGGACAGGGGGATCATTATGGCTACACCTTC,CASSMWGQGDHYGYTF
TRBV9,NA,TRBJ1-1,NA,TGTGCCAGCAGCGTAGTTTCGGGGGCTGAAGCTTTCTTT,CASSVVSGAEAFF
TRBV10-3,NA,TRBJ1-4,many,TGTGCCATCAAGGGTGAGGCAACTAATGAAAAACTGTTTTTT,CAIKGEATNEKLFF
TRBV7-2,NA,TRBJ2-1,few,TGTGCCAGCAGCTTAGCGAGCTATCATGAGCAGTTCTTC,CASSLASYHEQFF
TRBV9,TRBD1,TRBJ2-5,few,TGTGCCAGCAGCGGAGAGAGAGACAGGGATGGGGGAGAGACCCAGTACTTC,CASSGERDRDGGETQYF
TRBV19,TRBD1,TRBJ2-6,NA,TGTGCCAGTAGGGTGCGCCGGGACAGGGACAGCTCTGGGGCCAACGTCCTGACTTTC,CASRVRRDRDSSGANVLTF
TRBV6-5,NA,TRBJ1-6,NA,TGTGCCAGCAGTTACTCAAACCCCAATTCACCCCTCCACTTT,CASSYSNPNSPLHF
TRBV19,NA,TRBJ1-5,NA,TGTGCCAGTAGTATAGAAACCCAGCCCCAGCATTTT,CASSIETQPQHF
TRBV6-1,TRBD1,TRBJ2-7,NA,TGTGCCACCGACAGGGACGTTGGGGCCCCCTACGAGCAGTACTTC,CATDRDVGAPYEQYF
TRBV6-1,NA,TRBJ1-1,NA,TGTGCCAGCAAGAACAGGAGACCACAGGAAGCTTTCTTT,CASKNRRPQEAFF
TRBV6-1,TRBD1,TRBJ1-2,NA,TGTGCCAGCATACCCGCCCCCGGGACAGGGTACTATGGCTACACCTTC,CASIPAPGTGYYGYTF
TRBV5-1,NA,TRBJ1-1,NA,TGCGCCAGCAGCTTGGAGTCCAGGAACACTGAAGCTTTCTTT,CASSLESRNTEAFF